This T cell receptor (beta chain) was identified during a study of T cell therapy after organ transplantation. The time point was: 20-29 weeks after completion of therapy. These transplant recipients had drug-resistant or recurrent cytomegalovirus infection. The V end lost 5 bases, the J end lost 8 bases, and 12 bases lay between the germline ends. Germline V CDR1 and CDR2: MNHEY, SMNVEV (reference sequence). The CDR3 runs 13 residues. Concerning this clone: Its specificity is not known. The same CDR3 arises from other DNA sequences in this sample as well.

Produced via immunoSEQ multiplex PCR; TCRdb's table is partial and in-frame only. Altogether approximately 22,000 clones are present, 80% to 85% being singletons, with the ten largest covering approximately 33%. V gene TRBV27 combines with J gene TRBJ1-4; D is possibly TRBD1 (5 bases). The receptor's source is a human patient who had received a solid organ transplant and had CMV disease. Some T cells may be provided by the graft donor. The source was CD8+ T cells from blood, collected after autologous CMV-specific T cell therapy. This CDR3 is CASSPGPWEKLFF. In DNA form, the CDR3 reads TGTGCCAGCAGTCCGGGACCGTGGGAAAAACTGTTTTTT.